Listed below are T cell receptor beta chains from one sample, sequenced in a study of control samples from healthy donors and cancer patients. Clones were sequenced by immunoSEQ multiplex PCR, and TCRdb holds only the in-frame ones, with some missing. This sample has under 200,000 clones, with 94% found just once. The sample consisted of blood. These TCRs come from a woman aged 40 to 50 in good health. The CDR3 runs from the conserved cysteine through the conserved F or W. Each record gives: V gene, CDR3 length, J gene, CDR3 protein.

TRBV7-3,15,TRBJ2-1,CASSLIRGRNNEQFF
TRBV4-1,15,TRBJ1-5,CASSQDSLDNQPQHF
TRBV24-1,13,TRBJ1-1,CATRGQRGTEAFF
TRBV2,13,TRBJ1-1,CASSEARYTEAFF
TRBV4-1,16,TRBJ1-6,CASSQDLHRLGGPLHF
TRBV5-1,11,TRBJ2-1,CASRQTNEQFF
TRBV29-1,12,TRBJ1-2,CSVLQGYYGYTF
TRBV7-2,13,TRBJ1-1,CASSGQNNNQAFF
TRBV5-1,15,TRBJ2-4,CASSPLGGGKNIQYF
TRBV28,17,TRBJ2-7,CASSLRLSGAGAYEQYF
TRBV14,14,TRBJ2-5,CASSQLDGQETQYF
TRBV14,16,TRBJ1-4,CASSQDVPAVNEKLFF
TRBV6-6,15,TRBJ1-5,CASLRTRGSNQPQHF
TRBV5-1,17,TRBJ1-3,CASSLNPTGSSGNTIYF
TRBV10-1,14,TRBJ1-1,CASSDPGASTEAFF
TRBV4-3,14,TRBJ2-5,CASSQVEGAKTQYF
TRBV4-3,19,TRBJ1-1,CASSQDALGTGGIGTEAFF
TRBV5-6,17,TRBJ1-6,CASSLVPPGRGNSPLHF
TRBV12-3/TRBV12-4,13,TRBJ1-2,CASSLQGAQGYTF
TRBV13,15,TRBJ2-1,CASSPTGGSWNEQFF
TRBV5-1,13,TRBJ2-3,CASSRVVADTQYF
TRBV5-6,11,TRBJ1-2,CASSSFAGYTF
TRBV7-8,18,TRBJ2-7,CASSLGWLGAGPSYEQYF
TRBV5-1,12,TRBJ1-5,CASSLYDPPQHF
TRBV20-1,11,TRBJ1-1,CSASMGREAFF
TRBV7-9,11,TRBJ2-7,CASSFNGEQYF
TRBV6-2/TRBV6-3,16,TRBJ1-6,CASSPHRDRLNSPLHF
TRBV5-1,15,TRBJ1-3,CASSLGAGTGNTIYF
TRBV29-1,11,TRBJ1-2,CSVDRALGYTF
TRBV27,13,TRBJ2-3,CASSNTRTDTQYF
TRBV6-5,14,TRBJ1-1,CASSQDPRGTEAFF
TRBV5-1,15,TRBJ2-1,CASSYDIQEANEQFF
TRBV19,14,TRBJ2-3,CASSTQGITDTQYF
TRBV6-6,15,TRBJ2-1,CASSPRQSSYNEQFF
TRBV6-6,16,TRBJ1-2,CASKRRDNVRNYGYTF
TRBV11-3,13,TRBJ2-5,CASSLGGDKTQYF
TRBV10-2,12,TRBJ2-5,CASSERWETQYF
TRBV18,12,TRBJ2-3,CASSPSPDTQYF
TRBV2,12,TRBJ2-5,CASDLAGETQYF
TRBV25-1,14,TRBJ1-2,CASAGDPNTDGYTF
TRBV6-2/TRBV6-3,16,TRBJ2-1,CASSPDMVDGYNEQFF